This T cell receptor (beta chain) emerged from a study of Graves' ophthalmopathy and Graves' hyperthyroidism. CDR3 regions of TCR beta were amplified from RNA transcripts. HTBI primers primed a first-round RT-PCR, and a second-round multiplex PCR followed. TCRdb ran MiXCR on the multiplex PCR reads and lists one entry per CDR3 protein. The table lists over a million distinct CDR3 sequences, about 36% of them singletons. This CDR3 spans 17 amino acids. CDR1 is SGHTA, CDR2 FQGNSA, per germline. V was trimmed by 5 bases and J by 0 bases, leaving 14 bases between them. People with hyperthyroidism were aged 18 to 65 and newly diagnosed, under 2 months' duration.

The rearrangement uses TRBV7-2 and TRBJ2-6; no clear D gene. The clonotype was recovered from an adult man with Graves' hyperthyroidism. Sequenced input: peripheral blood or thyroid tissue (not recorded which). CDR3: CASSHMVVNSGANVLTF. CDR3 nucleotide sequence: TGTGCCAGCAGCCATATGGTGGTAAACTCTGGGGCCAACGTCCTGACTTTC.